This T cell receptor (beta chain) was documented in a study of shared clonotypes between healthy human individuals. Study overall: Each donor had three CD4 naive, three CD4 memory, two CD8 naive and one CD8 memory plate.

The DNA input per sorted-subset replicate PCR was roughly 210 ng, corresponding to tens of thousands of T cell genomes. The protocol was immunoSEQ multiplex PCR, while the TCRdb copy is restricted to in-frame clones and leaves out a portion. The table records 1.4 million or so clones, approximately 98.5% of them present only once. The V end was cut by 2 bases, the J end by 4 bases, with 11 bases between. Germline CDR1 KGHSH, CDR2 LQKENI. The CDR3 length is 15 residues. The clonotype was recovered from a man aged 25-45 years in good health. This chain joins TRBV18 and TRBJ2-2, with D unclear. Input material: naive CD4+ T cells sorted from blood. Described subset: CD45RA+ positively selected. The CDR3 protein is CASSPITVGTGELFF. CDR3 nucleotide sequence: TGTGCCAGCTCACCAATCACGGTCGGCACCGGGGAGCTGTTTTTT.